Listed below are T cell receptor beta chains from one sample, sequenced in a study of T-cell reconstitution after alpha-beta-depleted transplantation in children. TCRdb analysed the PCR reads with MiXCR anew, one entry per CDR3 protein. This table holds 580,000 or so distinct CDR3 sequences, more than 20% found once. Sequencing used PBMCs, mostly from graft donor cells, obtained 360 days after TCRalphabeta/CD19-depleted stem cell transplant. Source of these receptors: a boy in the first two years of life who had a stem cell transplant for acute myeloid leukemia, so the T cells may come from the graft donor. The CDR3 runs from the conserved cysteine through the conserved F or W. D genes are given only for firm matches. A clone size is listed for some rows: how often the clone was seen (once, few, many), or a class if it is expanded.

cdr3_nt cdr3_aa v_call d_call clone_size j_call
TGCAGCGTAGACAGAACTTACAATGAGCAGTTCTTC CSVDRTYNEQFF TRBV29-1 NA few TRBJ2-1
TGCGCCAGCAGCCCCCGGGACGGATATTCACCCCTCCACTTT CASSPRDGYSPLHF TRBV4-3 NA many TRBJ1-6
TGTGCCAGCAGCTCGATTGACAGGGAGGGGGTGGACAATCAGCCCCAGCATTTT CASSSIDREGVDNQPQHF TRBV7-9 TRBD1 many TRBJ1-5
TGTGCCAGCAGTTACTCTTTAGATCAAGGGAATGAAAAACTGTTTTTT CASSYSLDQGNEKLFF TRBV6-5 NA NA TRBJ1-4
TGTGCCAGCAGCCCGGAAGTCCCTAAGTCTCAGTACTTC CASSPEVPKSQYF TRBV7-2 NA few TRBJ2-5
TGTGCCAGCACCAGAACAACTTCCTACGAGCAGTACTTC CASTRTTSYEQYF TRBV7-2 NA few TRBJ2-7
TGTGCCAGCTGCAGACTAGCGGGGGCCGGGGAGCAGTTCTTC CASCRLAGAGEQFF TRBV7-2 TRBD2 NA TRBJ2-1
TGTGCCAGCAGCCCCCCAGGGGTGGGTAAAGAGACCCAGTACTTC CASSPPGVGKETQYF TRBV7-2 NA NA TRBJ2-5
TGTGCCAGCAGGTTCCCGGGACAACCGAACACTGAAGCTTTCTTT CASRFPGQPNTEAFF TRBV7-9 NA many TRBJ1-1
TGTGCCAGCTTCGATAGTGGTCGGCTCTTGCCCGCACCCTACAATGAGCAGTTCTTC CASFDSGRLLPAPYNEQFF TRBV12-3/TRBV12-4 NA NA TRBJ2-1
TGTGCCAGCAGAGCCCAGCATTTT CASRAQHF TRBV6-5 NA few TRBJ1-5
TGTGCCAGCAGCCTGGGACAGGGGGGGACCCAGTACTTC CASSLGQGGTQYF TRBV12-3/TRBV12-4 TRBD1 many TRBJ2-5